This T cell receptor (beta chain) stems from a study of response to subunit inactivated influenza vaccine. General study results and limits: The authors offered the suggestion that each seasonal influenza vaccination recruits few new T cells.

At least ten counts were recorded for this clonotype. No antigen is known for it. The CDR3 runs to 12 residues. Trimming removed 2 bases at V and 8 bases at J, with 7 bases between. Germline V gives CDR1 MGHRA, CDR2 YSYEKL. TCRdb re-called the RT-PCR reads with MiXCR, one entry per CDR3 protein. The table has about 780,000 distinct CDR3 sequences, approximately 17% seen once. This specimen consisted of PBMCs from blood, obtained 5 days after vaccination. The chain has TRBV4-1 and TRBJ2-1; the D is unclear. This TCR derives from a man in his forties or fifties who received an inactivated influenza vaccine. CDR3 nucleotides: TGCGCCAGCAGCCAACGCGTCGATGAGCAGTTCTTC. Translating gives CASSQRVDEQFF.